What follows are 31 T cell receptor beta chains derived from one specimen sequenced in a study of blood T cell repertoires in COVID-19. Sequencing used immunoSEQ multiplex PCR; TCRdb keeps in-frame clones, though not all of them. This repertoire shows 230,000 or so clones, 80% to 90% found once; its top ten account for around 3.8%. Sequencing input: PBMCs or T cells enriched from blood (not recorded which). The origin of the receptors is a woman aged 40 to 55 with acute COVID-19.

The rearrangement joins TRBV7-9 to TRBJ2-5; 12 bases agree with TRBD2. V lost 2 bases to trimming and J lost 5 bases; unmatched junction nucleotides: 12. This CDR3 is built from 18 residues. The germline V gene encodes CDR1 SEHNR and CDR2 FQNEAQ (reference sequence). CDR3 sequence: CASSLRERLAGVRETQYF. CDR3 bases: TGTGCCAGCAGCTTAAGAGAGCGACTAGCGGGGGTCCGGGAGACCCAGTACTTC. Variable domain in full (rest from reference TRBV7-9 and TRBJ2-5): DTGVSQNPRHKITKRGQNVTFRCDPISEHNRLYWYRQTLGQGPEFLTYFQNEAQLEKSRLLSDRFSAERPKGSFSTLEIQRTEQGDSAMYLCASSLRERLAGVRETQYFGPGTRLLVL.

The chain employs TRBV7-6 and TRBJ1-2, with D perhaps TRBD1 (6 bases). The V end was cut by 4 bases, the J end by 8 bases, with 14 bases between. The CDR3 is 13 amino acids. The germline V gene has CDR1 SGHVS and CDR2 FNYEAQ. The CDR3 is CASSSSTGDGYTF. The CDR3 DNA is TGTGCCAGCAGCTCGTCGACAGGAGACGGCTACACCTTC.

This chain links TRBV30 with TRBJ1-2; the match to TRBD1 covers 10 bases. The CDR3 length is 13 residues. V was clipped by 5 bases and J by 8 bases; unmatched bases: 8. The germline V gene encodes CDR1 GTSNPN and CDR2 SVGIG (reference sequence). CDR3 bases: TGTGCCTGGTCCACCGGGACAGGGGTAGGCTACACCTTC. Translating gives CAWSTGTGVGYTF.

The V and J genes are TRBV4-1 and TRBJ1-1; D is ambiguous. This CDR3 comprises 16 residues. Germline V gives CDR1 MGHRA, CDR2 YSYEKL. V gave up 0 bases and J gave up 0 bases, with 11 bases separating them. The CDR3 nucleotides are TGCGCCAGCAGCCAAGATTACGGGGAGGTGAACACTGAAGCTTTCTTT. Translation: CASSQDYGEVNTEAFF.

The chain joins TRBV4-3 to TRBJ2-3; TRBD2 matches at 10 bases. Germline-derived CDR1 and CDR2 are LGHNA and YSLEER. J was trimmed by 2 bases and V by 2 bases; bases with no gene match: 4. This CDR3 spans 16 amino acids. The CDR3 DNA reads as TGCGCCAGCAGCCAATCACTAGCGGGGTACACAGATACGCAGTATTTT. Encoded protein: CASSQSLAGYTDTQYF.

V is TRBV4-3 and J is TRBJ1-1; the D gene is possibly TRBD1 (5 bases). The length of the CDR3 is 14 residues. Trimming took off 5 bases at V and 3 bases at J, with 13 bases between the two ends. Germline V gives CDR1 LGHNA, CDR2 YSLEER. CDR3 region: CASSEGARDTEAFF. The CDR3 nucleotides are TGCGCCAGCAGCGAAGGGGCCCGTGACACTGAAGCTTTCTTT.

This chain joins TRBV5-8 and TRBJ1-5, with D possibly matching TRBD1 (6 bases). Germline V CDR1 and CDR2: SGHTS, YDEGEE. This CDR3 has 19 amino acids. Deletions cut 0 bases from V and 4 bases from J, with 23 bases between. CDR3 amino acids: CASSLVGGTGLSLNQPQHF. The DNA of the CDR3 is TGTGCCAGCAGCTTGGTTGGGGGCACGGGCCTATCCCTTAATCAGCCCCAGCATTTT.

The chain employs TRBV13 and TRBJ2-3; 7 bases are a match to TRBD2. The germline CDR1 and CDR2 sequences are PRHDT and FYEKMQ (reference sequence). This CDR3 is built from 13 residues. With V trimmed by 4 bases and J by 5 bases, 3 bases remained unmatched. In DNA, the CDR3 is TGTGCCAGCAGCTCGGGAGGTGGAGATACGCAGTATTTT. It translates to CASSSGGGDTQYF.

The CDR3 nucleotides read TGTGCCAGCAGCGACAGGGGGCGGGATGGCTACACCTTC. Translated: CASSDRGRDGYTF. The chain is built from TRBV6-6 and TRBJ1-2; TRBD1 agrees at 10 bases. Trimming removed 6 bases from V and 6 bases from J; junction bases left unmatched: 4. Germline loops: CDR1 MNHNY, CDR2 SVGAGI (reference sequence). CDR3 length equals 13 residues.

The J gene is TRBJ2-7, the V gene TRBV7-8; 10 nucleotides agree with TRBD1. With V trimmed by 1 base and J by 4 bases, 7 bases remained unmatched. In germline, CDR1 is SGHVS, CDR2 FQNEAQ. The CDR3 contains 16 residues. The CDR3: CASSLGPPGQGYEQYV. The CDR3 DNA reads as TGTGCCAGCAGCTTAGGGCCACCGGGACAGGGGTACGAGCAGTACGTC.

This chain uses TRBV9 with TRBJ2-3, with 9 positions matching TRBD2. Germline CDR1 is SGDLS and CDR2 is YYNGEE. This CDR3 region has 17 residues. V shed 3 bases, J shed 6 bases, and the junction held 14 bases outside the gene matches. In DNA, the CDR3 is TGTGCCAGCAGCGGAGGTCCGACTAGCGGCCGGCGGGATACGCAGTATTTT. Encoded protein: CASSGGPTSGRRDTQYF.

V usage is TRBV10-1 and J usage is TRBJ2-1, with D unclear. The V gene lost 4 bases and the J gene lost 10 bases, with 8 bases spanning the gap. Germline assignment: CDR1 WNHNN and CDR2 SYGVQD (reference sequence). The CDR3 contains 11 residues. CDR3 coding DNA: TGCGCCAGCAGTGCCTACGGGGAGCAGTTCTTC. Translation: CASSAYGEQFF.

This clone was recorded once. The chain couples TRBV12-3 or TRBV12-4 to TRBJ2-3; maybe TRBD2 (5 bases). V was clipped by 7 bases and J by 11 bases, with 16 bases between them. CDR3 length: 12 amino acids. Written as DNA, the CDR3 is TGTGCCAGCACCCTACTAGGATGGGAGCAGTATTTT. This gives the protein CASTLLGWEQYF.

The chain uses TRBV2 and TRBJ1-1; TRBD1 agrees at 8 bases. There are 13 residues in the CDR3. CDR1 and CDR2 (germline): SNHLY, FYNNEI. In DNA form, the CDR3 reads TGTGCGGCTCAAGGACAGGGTTTGGGTGAAGCTTTCTTT. Protein: CAAQGQGLGEAFF. The variable domain in full, with the rest retrieved from reference TRBV2 and TRBJ1-1, is EPEVTQTPSHQVTQMGQEVILRCVPISNHLYFYWYRQILGQKVEFLVSFYNNEISEKSEIFDDQFSVERPDGSNFTLKIRSTKLEDSAMYFCAAQGQGLGEAFFGQGTRLTVV.

V usage is TRBV11-1 and J usage is TRBJ1-1; TRBD1 is a possible D gene (5 bases). The germline CDR1 and CDR2 sequences are SGHAT and FQDESV (reference sequence). The length of the CDR3 is 14 residues. Trimming removed 5 bases at V and 7 bases at J, with 17 bases between. In nucleotides, the CDR3 is TGTGCCAGCAGCCCACCCAACAAAAGGGGTGAAGCTTTCTTT. Its translation: CASSPPNKRGEAFF.

The chain is built from TRBV2 and TRBJ1-2, with a weak D call TRBD1 (6 bases). V lost 8 bases and J 0 bases, leaving 13 bases between the germline ends. Germline lookup yields CDR1 SNHLY and CDR2 FYNNEI. The length of the CDR3 is 14 residues. CDR3 in DNA: TGTGCCAGCCGGACAGTGGAAGCTAACTATGGCTACACCTTC. Translating it yields CASRTVEANYGYTF. Using reference TRBV2 and TRBJ1-2 for the parts outside the CDR3, the full variable domain is EPEVTQTPSHQVTQMGQEVILRCVPISNHLYFYWYRQILGQKVEFLVSFYNNEISEKSEIFDDQFSVERPDGSNFTLKIRSTKLEDSAMYFCASRTVEANYGYTFGSGTRLTVV.

The rearrangement uses TRBV7-9 and TRBJ2-5, with D perhaps matching TRBD1 (5 bases). CDR3 length: 13 residues. V dropped 5 bases and J dropped 4 bases, with 11 bases sitting between them. CDR1 and CDR2 from the germline V gene are SEHNR and FQNEAQ (reference sequence). The CDR3 DNA reads as TGTGCCAGCAGCGCAAGGGGTGGAGAGACCCAGTACTTC. Translated: CASSARGGETQYF.

This chain links TRBV21-1 with TRBJ2-3; the table's D call TRBD2 went unverified against the DNA. TRBV21-1 is noted as a pseudogene. The CDR3 covers 16 residues. DNA of the CDR3: TGTGCCAGCAGCAAGGTCCGGTATCCCGTGACAGATACGCAGTATTTT. Amino acid sequence: CASSKVRYPVTDTQYF.

The V gene is TRBV9, the J gene TRBJ1-2; D perhaps matches TRBD1 (6 bases). Trimming stripped 2 bases from V and 2 bases from J, with 13 bases between. The CDR3 totals 15 residues. Germline V gene sequence: CDR1 SGDLS, CDR2 YYNGEE. In DNA form, the CDR3 reads TGTGCCAGCAGCGTCGGACAGTCGAAGAACTATGGCTACACCTTC. It is translated as CASSVGQSKNYGYTF.

This clone was detected once. V is TRBV4-2 and J is TRBJ1-4; D gene uncertain. This CDR3 has 13 residues. In germline, CDR1 is LGHNA, CDR2 YNFKEQ. Trimming stripped 0 bases from V and 6 bases from J, with 5 bases between. CDR3: CASSQEEDEKLFF. DNA of the CDR3: TGTGCCAGCAGCCAAGAAGAGGATGAAAAACTGTTTTTT.

The V call is TRBV2, the J call TRBJ1-1; 9 nucleotides agree with TRBD1. The V gene end was trimmed by 6 bases and the J gene end by 5 bases; junction bases not matched to a gene: 10. Germline CDR1 reads SNHLY; CDR2 reads FYNNEI. The CDR3 has 15 residues. The CDR3 DNA reads as TGTGCCAGCAGCGCGTCCCGGGACAGGGCTACTGAAGCTTTCTTT. This encodes CASSASRDRATEAFF.

The rearrangement joins TRBV7-9 to TRBJ1-1; D ambiguous. Germline CDR1 is SEHNR and CDR2 is FQNEAQ (reference sequence). The CDR3 totals 14 residues. V dropped 5 bases and J dropped 5 bases, with 15 bases sitting between them. The CDR3 region is CASSTVTGLTEAFF. DNA of the CDR3: TGTGCCAGCAGCACAGTAACGGGGTTAACTGAAGCTTTCTTT.

The chain combines TRBV4-1 with TRBJ1-2; D is unresolved. V was clipped by 1 base and J by 1 base, with 4 bases between them. The CDR3 totals 13 residues. Germline CDR1 and CDR2: MGHRA and YSYEKL. The CDR3 DNA follows: TGCGCCAGCAGCCAAGTATTTAACTATGGCTACACCTTC. Its protein product is CASSQVFNYGYTF.

This chain connects TRBV5-1 to TRBJ1-1; no clear D. The CDR3 is 15 residues long. Trimming stripped 2 bases from V and 5 bases from J, with 16 bases between. CDR1 and CDR2 (germline): SGHRS, YFSETQ. CDR3 sequence: CASSFHKQGGTEAFF. The CDR3 region has the DNA TGCGCCAGCAGCTTCCATAAACAAGGCGGTACTGAAGCTTTCTTT.

V gene TRBV2 combines with J gene TRBJ1-2, with 7 nucleotides matching TRBD1. This CDR3 is 14 amino acids long. V was clipped by 4 bases and J by 1 base; unmatched bases: 3. In germline, CDR1 is SNHLY, CDR2 FYNNEI. The CDR3 sequence: CASSGQGSNYGYTF. In DNA form, the CDR3 reads TGTGCCAGCAGTGGACAGGGAAGTAACTATGGCTACACCTTC.

V and J are TRBV5-5 and TRBJ1-1; 8 positions match TRBD1. CDR3 length equals 16 residues. Germline-derived CDR1 and CDR2 are SGHKS and YYEKEE (reference sequence). J lost 5 bases, V lost 2 bases, and 11 bases had no gene match. The CDR3, as DNA: TGTGCCAGCAGCTTTTCGGCCAGGGGGCTGAGAACTGAAGCTTTCTTT. Protein sequence: CASSFSARGLRTEAFF.

This clone came up many times. The rearrangement links TRBV5-1 to TRBJ1-2; 7 bases are shared with TRBD1. The CDR3 extends over 16 amino acids. V lost 4 bases, J lost 0 bases, and 9 bases stayed unmatched. CDR1 is SGHRS and CDR2 is YFSETQ in the germline V gene. The CDR3 protein is CASSPLRQGPNYGYTF. CDR3 nucleotide sequence: TGCGCCAGCAGCCCTCTTCGACAGGGCCCTAACTATGGCTACACCTTC.

The chain uses TRBV7-9 and TRBJ1-1; D not resolved. V was pared by 4 bases and J by 5 bases, with 11 bases between. CDR3 length: 13 amino acids. Per germline, CDR1 SEHNR and CDR2 FQNEAQ (reference sequence). CDR3 nucleotides: TGTGCCAGCAGCTACCCCCCGGGGACTGAAGCTTTCTTT. Its translation is CASSYPPGTEAFF.

This chain connects TRBV13 to TRBJ2-7, with D possibly matching TRBD2 (5 bases). The germline V gene encodes CDR1 PRHDT and CDR2 FYEKMQ (reference sequence). Trimming took 5 bases from V and 6 from J, leaving 23 bases between them. The CDR3 extends over 16 amino acids. CDR3: CASSIAREQISPEQYF. The CDR3, as DNA: TGTGCCAGCAGCATAGCTCGGGAACAGATCTCTCCCGAGCAGTACTTC.

In its sample, this clone was seen once. V and J are TRBV19 and TRBJ1-1; D gene unclear. V was pared by 2 bases and J by 5 bases, with 24 bases between. Germline CDR1 is LNHDA and CDR2 is SQIVND (reference sequence). This CDR3 contains 18 residues. Written as DNA, the CDR3 is TGTGCCAGTAGTATACCCAACCGGCCGGGAGGAACTGCGACTGAAGCTTTCTTT. It specifies CASSIPNRPGGTATEAFF.

The chain employs TRBV7-3 and TRBJ1-2, with TRBD1 identical over 7 bases. The CDR3 loop spans 15 amino acids. The V and J ends lost 3 bases and 2 bases, in that order; junction bases with no gene match: 6. Germline CDR1 and CDR2: SGHTA and FQGTGA. CDR3 amino acids: CASSLSRQGNYGYTF. The CDR3 DNA sequence: TGTGCCAGCAGCTTGTCCAGACAGGGAAACTATGGCTACACCTTC.